Presented here are 2 T cell receptor beta chains from one specimen sequenced in a study of T-cell reconstitution after alpha-beta-depleted transplantation in children (dated by TCRdb to the mid-2010s). The treatment or condition label on this specimen signifies: allogeneic hematopoietic cell transplantation with graft depleted of TCRalphabeta T cells and CD19 B cells. The library relied on PCR. The instrument given in TCRdb is Illumina HiSeq 2500. TCR libraries were prepared with molecular barcoding, using unique molecular identifiers to normalize TCRbeta repertoire quantification. Through fastp at Q25 and MiXCR, TCRdb rebuilt clones from the public reads, retaining in-frame beta chains. Rows with a matching CDR3 protein are joined into one entry that keeps the most common DNA and genes. Here the sample has 15,000 to 20,000 distinct CDR3 sequences; under 15% occur a single time. Of the sample, about 72% is held by the ten largest clones.

The sample here was PBMCs, mostly from graft donor cells, taken 180 days after TCRalphabeta/CD19-depleted stem cell transplant. Receptor source: a boy less than two years old who had a stem cell transplant for Wiskott-Aldrich syndrome, so the T cells may come from the graft donor.

This clonotype was counted ten times or more. The gene calls are TRBV5-1 and TRBJ1-5; no definite D call. CDR1 is SGHRS and CDR2 is YFSETQ in the germline V gene. This CDR3 is 15 amino acids long. Trimming removed 2 bases from V and 5 bases from J, with 14 bases in between. CDR3 coding DNA: TGCGCCAGCAGCTTAGGACTCGGCCCCCATCAGCCCCAGCATTTT. This codes for CASSLGLGPHQPQHF.

J is TRBJ1-5 and V is TRBV7-1, with a possible D match to TRBD1 (6 bases). TRBV7-1 is reported as an ORF; its role is uncertain. This CDR3 is 15 amino acids long. Between the trimmed V and J ends, which lost 5 bases and 2 bases, there was a span of 13 bases. The chain's CDR3 is CASSPGDLGNQPQHF. Written as DNA, the CDR3 is TGTGCCAGCAGCCCAGGGGACCTCGGCAATCAGCCCCAGCATTTT.